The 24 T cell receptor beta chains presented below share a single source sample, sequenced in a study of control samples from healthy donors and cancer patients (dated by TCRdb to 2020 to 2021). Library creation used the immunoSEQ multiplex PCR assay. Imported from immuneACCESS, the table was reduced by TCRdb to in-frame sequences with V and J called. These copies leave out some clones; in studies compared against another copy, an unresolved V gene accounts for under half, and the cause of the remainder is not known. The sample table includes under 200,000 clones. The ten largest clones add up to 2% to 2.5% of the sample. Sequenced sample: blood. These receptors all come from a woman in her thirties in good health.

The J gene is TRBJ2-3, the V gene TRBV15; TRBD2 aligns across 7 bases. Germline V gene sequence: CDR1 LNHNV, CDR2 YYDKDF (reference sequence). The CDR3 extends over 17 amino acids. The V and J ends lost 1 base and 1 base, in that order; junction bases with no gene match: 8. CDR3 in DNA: TGTGCCACCAGCAGAGGAGCGGCTAGCGGCGGCACAGATACGCAGTATTTT. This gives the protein CATSRGAASGGTDTQYF.

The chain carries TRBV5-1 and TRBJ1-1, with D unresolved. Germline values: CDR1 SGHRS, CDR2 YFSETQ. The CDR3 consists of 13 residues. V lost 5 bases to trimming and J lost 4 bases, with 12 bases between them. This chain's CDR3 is CASRLPGSTEAFF. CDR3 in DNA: TGCGCCAGCAGATTACCGGGGTCCACTGAAGCTTTCTTT.

CDR3 bases: TGTGCCAGCAGTAGGGGGACGGAGGGGCAGTTCTTC. Translated: CASSRGTEGQFF. The rearrangement uses TRBV6-5 and TRBJ2-1; D is perhaps TRBD1 or TRBD2 (6 bases each). Trimming took 5 bases from V and 12 from J, leaving 14 bases between them. The germline gives CDR1 MNHEY, CDR2 SVGAGI. The CDR3 has 12 amino acids.

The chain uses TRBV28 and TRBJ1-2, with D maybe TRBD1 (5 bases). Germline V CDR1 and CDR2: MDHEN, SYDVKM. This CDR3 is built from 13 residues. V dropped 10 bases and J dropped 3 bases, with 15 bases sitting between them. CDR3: CATLPGTDYGYTF. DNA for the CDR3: TGTGCCACCCTGCCCGGGACGGACTATGGCTACACCTTC.

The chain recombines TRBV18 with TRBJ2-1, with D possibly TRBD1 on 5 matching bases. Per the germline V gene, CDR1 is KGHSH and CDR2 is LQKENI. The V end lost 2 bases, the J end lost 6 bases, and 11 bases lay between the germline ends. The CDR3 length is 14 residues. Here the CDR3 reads CASSPGAQINEQFF. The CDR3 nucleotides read TGTGCCAGCTCACCAGGGGCACAGATCAATGAGCAGTTCTTC.

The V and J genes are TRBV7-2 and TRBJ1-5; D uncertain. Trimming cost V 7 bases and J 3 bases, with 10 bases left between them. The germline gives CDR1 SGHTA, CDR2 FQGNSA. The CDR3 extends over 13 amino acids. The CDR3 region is CASTLSANQPQHF. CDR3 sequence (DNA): TGTGCCAGCACCCTGAGTGCCAATCAGCCCCAGCATTTT.

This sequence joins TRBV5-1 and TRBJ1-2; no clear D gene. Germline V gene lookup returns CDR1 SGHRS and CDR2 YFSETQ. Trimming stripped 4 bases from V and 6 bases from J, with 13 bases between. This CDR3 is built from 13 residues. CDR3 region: CASSPRTADGYTF. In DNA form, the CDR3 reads TGCGCCAGCAGCCCCAGGACGGCCGATGGCTACACCTTC.

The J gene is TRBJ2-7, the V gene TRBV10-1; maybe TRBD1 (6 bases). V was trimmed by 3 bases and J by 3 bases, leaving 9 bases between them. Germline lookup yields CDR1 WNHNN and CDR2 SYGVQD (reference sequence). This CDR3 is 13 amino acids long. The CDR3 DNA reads TGCGCCAGCAGTGAAGGCAGGGGCTACGAGCAGTACTTC. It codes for CASSEGRGYEQYF.

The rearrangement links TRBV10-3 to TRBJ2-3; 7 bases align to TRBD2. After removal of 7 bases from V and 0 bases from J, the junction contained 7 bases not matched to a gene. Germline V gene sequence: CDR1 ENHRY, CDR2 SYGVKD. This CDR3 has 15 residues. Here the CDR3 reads CAINPSGASTDTQYF. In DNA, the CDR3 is TGTGCCATCAATCCCAGCGGGGCCAGCACAGATACGCAGTATTTT.

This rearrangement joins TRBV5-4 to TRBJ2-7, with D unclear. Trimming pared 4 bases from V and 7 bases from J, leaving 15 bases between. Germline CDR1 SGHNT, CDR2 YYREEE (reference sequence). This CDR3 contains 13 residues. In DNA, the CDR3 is TGTGCCAGCAGCACACTGCCCGACAAGGAGCAGTACTTC. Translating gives CASSTLPDKEQYF.

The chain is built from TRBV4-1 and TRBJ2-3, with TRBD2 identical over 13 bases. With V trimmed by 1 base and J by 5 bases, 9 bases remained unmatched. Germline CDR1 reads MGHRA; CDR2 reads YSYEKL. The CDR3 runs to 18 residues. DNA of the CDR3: TGCGCCAGCAGCCAAGGGACTAGCGGGGGCTTTTCGCTAGATACGCAGTATTTT. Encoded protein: CASSQGTSGGFSLDTQYF.

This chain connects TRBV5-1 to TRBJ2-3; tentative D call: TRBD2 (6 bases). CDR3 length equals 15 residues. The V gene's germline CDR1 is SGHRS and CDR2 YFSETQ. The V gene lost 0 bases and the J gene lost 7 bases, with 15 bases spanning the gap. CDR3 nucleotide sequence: TGCGCCAGCAGCTTGGTGGCGGGGTCGGAGAATACGCAGTATTTT. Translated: CASSLVAGSENTQYF. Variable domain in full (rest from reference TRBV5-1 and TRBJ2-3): KAGVTQTPRYLIKTRGQQVTLSCSPISGHRSVSWYQQTPGQGLQFLFEYFSETQRNKGNFPGRFSGRQFSNSRSEMNVSTLELGDSALYLCASSLVAGSENTQYFGPGTRLTVL.

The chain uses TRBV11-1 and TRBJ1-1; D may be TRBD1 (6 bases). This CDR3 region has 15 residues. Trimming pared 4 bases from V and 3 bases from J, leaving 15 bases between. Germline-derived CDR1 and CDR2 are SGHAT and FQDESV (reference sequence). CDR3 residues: CASSSNRGTYTEAFF. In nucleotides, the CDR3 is TGTGCCAGCAGCTCTAATAGGGGGACCTACACTGAAGCTTTCTTT.

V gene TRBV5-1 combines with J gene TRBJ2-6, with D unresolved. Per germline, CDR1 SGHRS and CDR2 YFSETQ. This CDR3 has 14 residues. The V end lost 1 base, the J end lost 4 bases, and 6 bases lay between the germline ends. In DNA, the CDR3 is TGCGCCAGCAGCTTGAGTACCGGGGCCAACGTCCTGACTTTC. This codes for CASSLSTGANVLTF.

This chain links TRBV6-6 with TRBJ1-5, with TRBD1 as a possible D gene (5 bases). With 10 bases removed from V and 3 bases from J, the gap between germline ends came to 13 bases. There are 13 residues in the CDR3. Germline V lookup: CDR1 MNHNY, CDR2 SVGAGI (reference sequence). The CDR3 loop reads CANRAGNNQPQHF. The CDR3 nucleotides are TGTGCCAACCGGGCAGGGAACAATCAGCCCCAGCATTTT.

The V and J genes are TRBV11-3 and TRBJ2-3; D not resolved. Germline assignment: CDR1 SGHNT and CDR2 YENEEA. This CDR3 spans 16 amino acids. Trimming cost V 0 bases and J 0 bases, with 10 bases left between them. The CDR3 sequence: CASSLEAYSSTDTQYF. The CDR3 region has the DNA TGTGCCAGCAGCTTAGAGGCCTACTCAAGCACAGATACGCAGTATTTT.

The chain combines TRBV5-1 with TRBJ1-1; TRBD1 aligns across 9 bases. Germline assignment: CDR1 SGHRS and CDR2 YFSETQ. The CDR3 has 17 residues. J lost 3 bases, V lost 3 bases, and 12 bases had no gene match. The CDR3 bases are TGCGCCAGCAGCTCCCCCGGGACAGGGTTGCCGCACACTGAAGCTTTCTTT. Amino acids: CASSSPGTGLPHTEAFF.

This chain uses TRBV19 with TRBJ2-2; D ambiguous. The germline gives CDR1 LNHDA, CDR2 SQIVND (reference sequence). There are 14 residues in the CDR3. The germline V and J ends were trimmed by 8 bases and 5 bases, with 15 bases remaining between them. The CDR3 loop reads CASSAPWGTGELFF. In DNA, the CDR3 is TGTGCCAGTTCGGCCCCTTGGGGTACCGGGGAGCTGTTTTTT.

The CDR3 DNA reads as TGTGCCAGCCTCCGCCTCGCGGGGGGGCAAGAGACCCAGTACTTC. Its translation is CASLRLAGGQETQYF. The gene calls are TRBV7-8 and TRBJ2-5, with 9 bases aligning to TRBD2. The CDR3 contains 15 residues. V was clipped by 8 bases and J by 2 bases; unmatched bases: 9. Germline-derived CDR1 and CDR2 are SGHVS and FQNEAQ. Based on the CDR3 plus reference TRBV7-8 and TRBJ2-5, the full variable domain is GAGVSQSPRYKVAKRGQDVALRCDPISGHVSLFWYQQALGQGPEFLTYFQNEAQLDKSGLPSDRFFAERPEGSVSTLKIQRTQQEDSAVYLCASLRLAGGQETQYFGPGTRLLVL.

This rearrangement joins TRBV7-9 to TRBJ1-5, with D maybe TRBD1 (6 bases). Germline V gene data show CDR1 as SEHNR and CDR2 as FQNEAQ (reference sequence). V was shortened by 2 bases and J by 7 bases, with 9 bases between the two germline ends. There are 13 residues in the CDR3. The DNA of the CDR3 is TGTGCCAGCAGCTTACAGGGGCAGCAGCCCCAGCATTTT. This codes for CASSLQGQQPQHF. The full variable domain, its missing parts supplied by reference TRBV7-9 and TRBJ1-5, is DTGVSQNPRHKITKRGQNVTFRCDPISEHNRLYWYRQTLGQGPEFLTYFQNEAQLEKSRLLSDRFSAERPKGSFSTLEIQRTEQGDSAMYLCASSLQGQQPQHFGDGTRLSIL.

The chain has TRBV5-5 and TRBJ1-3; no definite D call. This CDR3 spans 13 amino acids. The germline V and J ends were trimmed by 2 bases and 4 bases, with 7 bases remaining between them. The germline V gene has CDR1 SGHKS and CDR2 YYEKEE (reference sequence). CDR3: CASSLSGGNTIYF. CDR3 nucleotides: TGTGCCAGCAGCTTATCCGGAGGAAACACCATATATTTT.

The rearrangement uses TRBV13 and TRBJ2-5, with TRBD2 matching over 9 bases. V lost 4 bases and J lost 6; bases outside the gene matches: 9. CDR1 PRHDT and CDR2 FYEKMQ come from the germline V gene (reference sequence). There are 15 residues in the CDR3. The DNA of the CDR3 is TGTGCCAGCAGCTCAGGGCGGGGGGGCCATAAGACCCAGTACTTC. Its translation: CASSSGRGGHKTQYF. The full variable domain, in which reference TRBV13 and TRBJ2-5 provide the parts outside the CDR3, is AAGVIQSPRHLIKEKRETATLKCYPIPRHDTVYWYQQGPGQDPQFLISFYEKMQSDKGSIPDRFSAQQFSDYHSELNMSSLELGDSALYFCASSSGRGGHKTQYFGPGTRLLVL.

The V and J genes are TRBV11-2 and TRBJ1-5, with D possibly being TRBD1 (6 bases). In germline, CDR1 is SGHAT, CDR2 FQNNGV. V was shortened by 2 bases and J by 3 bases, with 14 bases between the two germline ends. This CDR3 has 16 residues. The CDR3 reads CASSLNSGVINQPQHF. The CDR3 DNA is TGTGCCAGCAGCTTAAACTCAGGGGTGATCAATCAGCCCCAGCATTTT. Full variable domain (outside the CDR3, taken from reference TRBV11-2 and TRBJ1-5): EAGVAQSPRYKIIEKRQSVAFWCNPISGHATLYWYQQILGQGPKLLIQFQNNGVVDDSQLPKDRFSAERLKGVDSTLKIQPAKLEDSAVYLCASSLNSGVINQPQHFGDGTRLSIL.

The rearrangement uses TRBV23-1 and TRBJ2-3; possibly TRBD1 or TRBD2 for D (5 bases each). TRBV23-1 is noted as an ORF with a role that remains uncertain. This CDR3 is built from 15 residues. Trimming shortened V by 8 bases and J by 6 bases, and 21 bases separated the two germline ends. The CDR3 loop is CASWRLGVGTDTQYF. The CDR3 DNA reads TGCGCCAGCTGGCGGCTGGGGGTGGGTACGGATACGCAGTATTTT.